The 18 T cell receptor beta chains below were found in one sample sequenced in a study of CD8 T cells in ankylosing spondylitis. A single record per CDR3 protein comes from TCRdb applying MiXCR to the 5' RACE reads. The sample carries some 250,000 distinct CDR3 sequences, 24% recorded once. What was sequenced was blood, either unsorted or a sorted T cell fraction (not recorded which). The receptors here all came from a male donor with ankylosing spondylitis or in good health (not recorded which).

At least ten counts were recorded for this clonotype. This chain connects TRBV7-9 to TRBJ1-2; D not resolved. Trimming removed 5 bases from V and 10 bases from J, with 17 bases in between. Germline assignment: CDR1 SEHNR and CDR2 FQNEAQ (reference sequence). The CDR3 runs to 13 residues. Here the CDR3 DNA reads TGTGCCAGCAGCCTAACTGGGCAGGCACTCTACACCTTC. Translation: CASSLTGQALYTF. The full variable domain, in which reference TRBV7-9 and TRBJ1-2 provide the parts outside the CDR3, is DTGVSQNPRHKITKRGQNVTFRCDPISEHNRLYWYRQTLGQGPEFLTYFQNEAQLEKSRLLSDRFSAERPKGSFSTLEIQRTEQGDSAMYLCASSLTGQALYTFGSGTRLTVV.

Comments on this clonotype: A read error may explain this, as a much larger clone is one base away. The chain combines TRBV29-1 with TRBJ2-2; D is possibly TRBD2 (7 bases). CDR3 length: 15 amino acids. CDR1 is SQVTM, CDR2 ANQGSEA, per germline. CDR3 sequence (DNA): TGCAGCGTTGTTGTTGGGGGGGCGAACACCGGGGAGCTGTCTTTT. This translates into CSVVVGGANTGELSF.

The chain has TRBV2 and TRBJ1-6; 7 bases match TRBD1. The CDR3 is 14 residues long. The germline V gene encodes CDR1 SNHLY and CDR2 FYNNEI. V was pared by 6 bases and J by 7 bases, with 6 bases of the junction left unmatched. This CDR3 reads CASRPTGLNSPLHF. The CDR3 DNA reads TGTGCCAGCAGACCGACAGGGTTGAATTCACCCCTCCACTTT.

This chain uses TRBV20-1 with TRBJ2-1; D possibly corresponds to TRBD1 (6 bases). Germline V gene data show CDR1 as DFQATT and CDR2 as SNEGSKA (reference sequence). The CDR3 consists of 15 residues. V was cut by 7 bases and J by 6 bases, with 22 bases left in between. CDR3 in amino acids: CSVSPGTSEGNEQFF. The CDR3 region has the DNA TGCAGTGTAAGCCCGGGGACATCTGAGGGCAATGAGCAGTTCTTC.

This clonotype showed up many times. The chain recombines TRBV20-1 with TRBJ2-3; 9 bases agree with TRBD1. The trim removed 1 base at V and 4 bases at J, leaving 3 bases unmatched. The CDR3 is 14 residues long. From germline, CDR1 is DFQATT and CDR2 SNEGSKA (reference sequence). In nucleotides, the CDR3 is TGCAGTGCTAGAGGGGACAGGGTCCCAGATACGCAGTATTTT. As protein: CSARGDRVPDTQYF.

This clonotype has ten or more counts. V usage is TRBV2 and J usage is TRBJ2-7; TRBD1 is a possible D gene (5 bases). The CDR3 is 12 amino acids. The germline gives CDR1 SNHLY, CDR2 FYNNEI. Trimming removed 9 bases at V and 1 base at J, with 10 bases between. The CDR3 region is CASSRVSYEQYF. CDR3 sequence (DNA): TGTGCCAGTAGCAGGGTGTCCTACGAGCAGTACTTC. The full variable domain, rest sourced from reference TRBV2 and TRBJ2-7, is EPEVTQTPSHQVTQMGQEVILRCVPISNHLYFYWYRQILGQKVEFLVSFYNNEISEKSEIFDDQFSVERPDGSNFTLKIRSTKLEDSAMYFCASSRVSYEQYFGPGTRLTVT.

At least ten counts were recorded for this clonotype. The chain links TRBV20-1 to TRBJ1-5; D is unresolved. The CDR3 extends over 15 amino acids. V was pared by 3 bases and J by 7 bases, with 19 bases between. The germline V gene has CDR1 DFQATT and CDR2 SNEGSKA (reference sequence). The CDR3 nucleotides read TGCAGTGCTAGGGTTTCGAGGGTCGGAGTACAGCCCCAGCATTTT. Encoded protein: CSARVSRVGVQPQHF.

In this sample, this clonotype turned up many times. The V call is TRBV24-1, the J call TRBJ1-2; tentative D call: TRBD1 (6 bases). Germline V CDR1 and CDR2: KGHDR, SFDVKD. Between the trimmed V and J ends, which lost 3 bases and 2 bases, there was a span of 15 bases. The CDR3 spans 16 residues. The CDR3 DNA follows: TGTGCCACCAGTGATCCTAGGTCCGGGACAAACTATGGCTACACCTTC. Residues: CATSDPRSGTNYGYTF.

This clonotype was detected many times. The CDR3 here is CAVGQGERSNQPQHF. CDR3 DNA: TGTGCCGTAGGACAGGGAGAGAGGAGCAATCAGCCCCAGCATTTT. The chain recombines TRBV15 with TRBJ1-5; 8 nucleotides line up with TRBD1. The CDR3 has 15 amino acids. With 11 bases clipped from V and 1 base from J, the junction kept 10 bases outside the gene matches. Germline lookup yields CDR1 LNHNV and CDR2 YYDKDF (reference sequence).

The gene calls are TRBV12-3 or TRBV12-4 and TRBJ2-3; D could derive from TRBD1 or TRBD2 (5 bases each). V was cut by 7 bases and J by 3 bases, with 17 bases left in between. The CDR3 extends over 15 amino acids. The CDR3 coding sequence is TGTGCCAGCACCTCAGATGTGGGGGAGACAGATACGCAGTATTTT. The encoded protein is CASTSDVGETDTQYF.

This rearrangement joins TRBV2 to TRBJ2-7; TRBD2 might be the D (6 bases). The CDR3 has 12 amino acids. Per the germline V gene, CDR1 is SNHLY and CDR2 is FYNNEI. Here the CDR3 DNA reads TGTGCTACCGCGGCACGGGGGTACGAGCAGTACTTC. It translates to CATAARGYEQYF.

This clonotype is medium-sized by share. J is TRBJ1-1 and V is TRBV20-1; 7 positions agree with TRBD1. V trimming: 5 bases; J trimming: 3 bases; junction bases outside the gene matches: 6. This CDR3 comprises 13 residues. Germline lookup yields CDR1 DFQATT and CDR2 SNEGSKA (reference sequence). CDR3 bases: TGCAGTGCTCCCGGACAGGCCCACACTGAAGCTTTCTTT. It is translated as CSAPGQAHTEAFF.

The V call is TRBV20-1, the J call TRBJ2-7; tentatively, D is TRBD2 (6 bases). V lost 3 bases to trimming and J lost 4 bases, with 19 bases between them. The CDR3 spans 15 residues. Per the germline V gene, CDR1 is DFQATT and CDR2 is SNEGSKA (reference sequence). CDR3 in amino acids: CSASTPRGRGYEQYF. The CDR3 DNA is TGCAGTGCTAGTACGCCGCGGGGCCGGGGGTACGAGCAGTACTTC.

The V gene is TRBV12-3 or TRBV12-4, the J gene TRBJ2-5; TRBD1 is a possible D gene (6 bases). CDR3 length: 14 residues. V was shortened by 6 bases and J by 5 bases, with 16 bases between the two germline ends. The CDR3 spells CASSLRQDGETQYF. CDR3 coding DNA: TGTGCCAGCAGCCTGAGACAGGACGGGGAGACCCAGTACTTC.

The rearrangement joins TRBV5-1 to TRBJ2-5; 7 nucleotides line up with TRBD2. Germline V gene lookup returns CDR1 SGHRS and CDR2 YFSETQ. The CDR3 has 17 residues. V lost 5 bases to trimming and J lost 4 bases; unmatched junction nucleotides: 17. The CDR3 bases are TGCGCCAGCAGGTGGGGCCGGCTAGCGGTTTCGGGAGAGACCCAGTACTTC. Protein product: CASRWGRLAVSGETQYF.

This clonotype appeared a few times. One end of the junction varies from germline; a read error may be responsible. CDR3 amino acids: CASSLQEGGVHF. DNA for the CDR3: TGTGCCAGCAGTTTACAGGAGGGCGGGGTGCACTTC. This chain connects TRBV12-3 or TRBV12-4 to TRBJ2-7, with TRBD2 as a possible D gene (6 bases). The CDR3 totals 12 residues.

There are many counts of this clonotype. This chain links TRBV20-1 with TRBJ2-5; 7 positions match TRBD2. V lost 0 bases, J lost 2 bases, and 6 bases stayed unmatched. The germline gives CDR1 DFQATT, CDR2 SNEGSKA (reference sequence). CDR3 size: 15 residues. CDR3 amino acids: CSAREGGNTQETQYF. The CDR3 bases are TGCAGTGCTAGAGAGGGAGGGAACACACAAGAGACCCAGTACTTC.

The V gene is TRBV20-1, the J gene TRBJ2-5; no reliable D call. Trimming cost V 0 bases and J 6 bases, with 17 bases left between them. From germline, CDR1 is DFQATT and CDR2 SNEGSKA (reference sequence). There are 15 residues in the CDR3. CDR3 nucleotides: TGCAGTGCTAGAGATCCCCAGGCCCCTTCGAAGACCCAGTACTTC. This sequence encodes CSARDPQAPSKTQYF.